The rows below give T cell receptor beta chains drawn from one sample of a study of identical twins. TCRdb re-called the 5' RACE reads with MiXCR, one entry per CDR3 protein. The sample lists hundreds of thousands of distinct CDR3 sequences; around 8.3% were seen once. This sample also appeared in a second study, on yellow fever vaccine responses in identical twins.

Sequencing used PBMCs. These receptors were obtained from a woman between 18 and 29 years old in good health. Both conserved end residues are part of each CDR3. D genes are given only for firm matches. Size values are once, few and many counts, or a class for expanded clones, and some rows have none.

>TRBJ1-5|.|few|TRBV18|13
CASSPRINQPQHF
TGTGCCAGCTCACCGCGGATCAATCAGCCCCAGCATTTT
>TRBJ2-7|TRBD2|few|TRBV9|14
CASSVGLAGGEQYF
TGTGCCAGCAGCGTGGGACTAGCGGGCGGGGAGCAGTACTTC
>TRBJ1-5|.|many|TRBV15|14
CATSSEKSNQPQHF
TGTGCCACCAGCAGCGAGAAGAGCAATCAGCCCCAGCATTTT
>TRBJ2-7|.|.|TRBV27|13
CASSSHPPYEQYF
TGTGCCAGCAGTTCCCATCCCCCCTACGAGCAGTACTTC
>TRBJ2-7|.|few|TRBV25-1|12
CASSEWNYEQYF
TGTGCCAGCAGTGAATGGAACTACGAGCAGTACTTC
>TRBJ2-1|.|few|TRBV2|15
CARDGQGGSNNEQFF
TGTGCCAGGGACGGGCAGGGAGGCAGTAACAATGAGCAGTTCTTC
>TRBJ2-7|.|.|TRBV28|15
CASSLYPGSSYEQYF
TGTGCCAGCAGTTTATATCCCGGGAGCTCCTACGAGCAGTACTTC
>TRBJ2-2|TRBD2|few|TRBV11-2|18
CASSLGLAGGYLTGELFF
TGTGCCAGCAGCTTAGGACTAGCGGGAGGGTACCTAACCGGGGAGCTGTTTTTT
>TRBJ2-1|.|many|TRBV29-1|12
CSVDRVYNEQFF
TGCAGCGTTGACAGGGTTTACAATGAGCAGTTCTTC
>TRBJ1-2|.|many|TRBV7-9|13
CASSLLTVYGYTF
TGTGCCAGCAGCTTACTTACCGTTTACGGCTACACCTTC
>TRBJ1-1|.|few|TRBV2|13
CASSESGFTEAFF
TGTGCCAGCAGTGAGTCAGGGTTTACTGAAGCTTTCTTT
>TRBJ2-6|.|.|TRBV7-8|14
CASAIYSGANVLTF
TGTGCCAGCGCCATATACTCTGGGGCCAACGTCCTGACTTTC
>TRBJ1-1|.|.|TRBV5-1|12
CASSSENTEAFF
TGCGCCAGCAGCTCAGAGAACACTGAAGCTTTCTTT
>TRBJ2-4|.|many|TRBV12-3/TRBV12-4|15
CASSITGLAKNIQYF
TGTGCCAGCAGTATCACGGGACTAGCCAAAAACATTCAGTACTTC
>TRBJ2-1|TRBD2|.|TRBV19|15
CSSNRLAGGEDEQFF
TGTTCCAGTAATAGACTAGCGGGAGGTGAAGATGAGCAGTTCTTC
>TRBJ1-6|.|many|TRBV20-1|11
CSAGLNSPLHF
TGCAGTGCTGGGCTGAATTCACCCCTCCACTTT
>TRBJ2-5|.|many|TRBV5-1|12
CASSLAEGTQYF
TGCGCCAGCAGCTTGGCCGAGGGGACCCAGTACTTC
>TRBJ2-3|.|.|TRBV6-2/TRBV6-3|16
CASSYSLRGYTDTQYF
TGTGCCAGCAGTTACTCGTTACGCGGGTACACAGATACGCAGTATTTT
>TRBJ1-1|.|few|TRBV6-6|13
CASSPSRGTEAFF
TGTGCCAGCAGCCCATCTCGGGGCACTGAAGCTTTCTTT
>TRBJ2-5|.|.|TRBV5-1|14
CASSLRQRQETQYF
TGCGCCAGCAGCTTGAGACAGCGACAAGAGACCCAGTACTTC
>TRBJ1-5|.|.|TRBV28|14
CASSLSRWNQPQHF
TGTGCCAGCAGTTTATCTCGTTGGAATCAGCCCCAGCATTTT
>TRBJ2-2|.|.|TRBV11-1|14
CASSLGSGPGELFF
TGTGCCAGCAGCTTGGGGTCCGGACCCGGGGAGCTGTTTTTT
>TRBJ1-2|.|few|TRBV12-3/TRBV12-4|14
CASSLATGTRGYTF
TGTGCCAGCAGTTTGGCGACAGGAACGAGAGGCTACACCTTC
>TRBJ2-7|TRBD2|many|TRBV5-1|14
CASSLPGGVYEQYF
TGCGCCAGCAGCCTCCCCGGGGGGGTCTACGAGCAGTACTTC